The entry below describes one TCR beta chain. This clonotype was counted ten times or more. Its cognate antigen has yet to be identified. No base quality values were provided; no much bigger clone lies one nucleotide off. The V end gives up 2 bases and the J end 7 bases, leaving 4 bases in the junction not matched to a gene. Via the germline V gene, CDR1 is SGHVS and CDR2 FNYEAQ. The cysteine opens and the phenylalanine closes a CDR3 of 15 amino acids. Kept here is only the CDR3 DNA, which spans 45 bases and is read in frame from base 1. Sequencing used an Illumina HiSeq 1500. TCRdb took the public reads, trimmed them with fastp at Q25, ran MiXCR for clone calling and kept in-frame beta chains. Every distinct CDR3 protein forms one entry, paired with its most common genes and DNA. The sample yields hundreds of thousands of distinct CDR3 sequences; less than 25% were counted once. 7% to 9% of the sample is held by the ten biggest clonotypes.

The entry originates in a study of T cell repertoires in cytomegalovirus infection (dated by TCRdb to between 2018 and 2021). Broadly, across the study: The HLA type of each donor mattered for the analysis, because public TCR beta signatures pointed to carriage of CMV infection along with the matching HLA type. Study-wide findings and limitations: The ex vivo response was dominated by HLA-C-restricted CMV-specific TCR beta clonotypes, which also provided the single most frequent clonotype in two of eight donors. In both this cohort and an independent roughly 400-donor cohort, the cumulative frequency of public TCR beta family members distinguished carriers of CMV infection plus the relevant HLA type.

The sequenced sample was CD8+ T cells from PBMCs. The rearranged segments are TRBV7-6 and TRBJ2-1, with 11 bases aligning to TRBD2. The receptor's source is a human donor in good health (CMV status not recorded). Some clones in this sample may be carry-over from other donors' samples. The CDR3 in this case is CASSLSSGGGNEQFF. The DNA sequence is as follows: TGTGCCAGCAGCTTAAGTAGCGGGGGGGGAAATGAGCAGTTCTTC.